The clone carrying this T cell receptor beta chain was seen ten or more times. Each CDR3 protein is one row after TCRdb ran MiXCR on the RT-PCR reads. The sample shows almost 700,000 distinct CDR3 sequences, about 14% of them seen only once. CDR3 length equals 15 residues. Germline CDR1 is MNHNS and CDR2 is SASEGT. V lost 6 bases to trimming and J lost 6 bases; unmatched junction nucleotides: 9. This receptor was obtained from a female donor in good health, serving as a healthy control. The genes are TRBV6-1 and TRBJ1-5, with TRBD1 matching 9 bases. The source material was memory CD4+ T cells from blood. The CDR3 DNA is TGTGCCAGCAGGCCGGGACAGGGTACTCTTCAGCCCCAGCATTTT. Translated, it gives CASRPGQGTLQPQHF.